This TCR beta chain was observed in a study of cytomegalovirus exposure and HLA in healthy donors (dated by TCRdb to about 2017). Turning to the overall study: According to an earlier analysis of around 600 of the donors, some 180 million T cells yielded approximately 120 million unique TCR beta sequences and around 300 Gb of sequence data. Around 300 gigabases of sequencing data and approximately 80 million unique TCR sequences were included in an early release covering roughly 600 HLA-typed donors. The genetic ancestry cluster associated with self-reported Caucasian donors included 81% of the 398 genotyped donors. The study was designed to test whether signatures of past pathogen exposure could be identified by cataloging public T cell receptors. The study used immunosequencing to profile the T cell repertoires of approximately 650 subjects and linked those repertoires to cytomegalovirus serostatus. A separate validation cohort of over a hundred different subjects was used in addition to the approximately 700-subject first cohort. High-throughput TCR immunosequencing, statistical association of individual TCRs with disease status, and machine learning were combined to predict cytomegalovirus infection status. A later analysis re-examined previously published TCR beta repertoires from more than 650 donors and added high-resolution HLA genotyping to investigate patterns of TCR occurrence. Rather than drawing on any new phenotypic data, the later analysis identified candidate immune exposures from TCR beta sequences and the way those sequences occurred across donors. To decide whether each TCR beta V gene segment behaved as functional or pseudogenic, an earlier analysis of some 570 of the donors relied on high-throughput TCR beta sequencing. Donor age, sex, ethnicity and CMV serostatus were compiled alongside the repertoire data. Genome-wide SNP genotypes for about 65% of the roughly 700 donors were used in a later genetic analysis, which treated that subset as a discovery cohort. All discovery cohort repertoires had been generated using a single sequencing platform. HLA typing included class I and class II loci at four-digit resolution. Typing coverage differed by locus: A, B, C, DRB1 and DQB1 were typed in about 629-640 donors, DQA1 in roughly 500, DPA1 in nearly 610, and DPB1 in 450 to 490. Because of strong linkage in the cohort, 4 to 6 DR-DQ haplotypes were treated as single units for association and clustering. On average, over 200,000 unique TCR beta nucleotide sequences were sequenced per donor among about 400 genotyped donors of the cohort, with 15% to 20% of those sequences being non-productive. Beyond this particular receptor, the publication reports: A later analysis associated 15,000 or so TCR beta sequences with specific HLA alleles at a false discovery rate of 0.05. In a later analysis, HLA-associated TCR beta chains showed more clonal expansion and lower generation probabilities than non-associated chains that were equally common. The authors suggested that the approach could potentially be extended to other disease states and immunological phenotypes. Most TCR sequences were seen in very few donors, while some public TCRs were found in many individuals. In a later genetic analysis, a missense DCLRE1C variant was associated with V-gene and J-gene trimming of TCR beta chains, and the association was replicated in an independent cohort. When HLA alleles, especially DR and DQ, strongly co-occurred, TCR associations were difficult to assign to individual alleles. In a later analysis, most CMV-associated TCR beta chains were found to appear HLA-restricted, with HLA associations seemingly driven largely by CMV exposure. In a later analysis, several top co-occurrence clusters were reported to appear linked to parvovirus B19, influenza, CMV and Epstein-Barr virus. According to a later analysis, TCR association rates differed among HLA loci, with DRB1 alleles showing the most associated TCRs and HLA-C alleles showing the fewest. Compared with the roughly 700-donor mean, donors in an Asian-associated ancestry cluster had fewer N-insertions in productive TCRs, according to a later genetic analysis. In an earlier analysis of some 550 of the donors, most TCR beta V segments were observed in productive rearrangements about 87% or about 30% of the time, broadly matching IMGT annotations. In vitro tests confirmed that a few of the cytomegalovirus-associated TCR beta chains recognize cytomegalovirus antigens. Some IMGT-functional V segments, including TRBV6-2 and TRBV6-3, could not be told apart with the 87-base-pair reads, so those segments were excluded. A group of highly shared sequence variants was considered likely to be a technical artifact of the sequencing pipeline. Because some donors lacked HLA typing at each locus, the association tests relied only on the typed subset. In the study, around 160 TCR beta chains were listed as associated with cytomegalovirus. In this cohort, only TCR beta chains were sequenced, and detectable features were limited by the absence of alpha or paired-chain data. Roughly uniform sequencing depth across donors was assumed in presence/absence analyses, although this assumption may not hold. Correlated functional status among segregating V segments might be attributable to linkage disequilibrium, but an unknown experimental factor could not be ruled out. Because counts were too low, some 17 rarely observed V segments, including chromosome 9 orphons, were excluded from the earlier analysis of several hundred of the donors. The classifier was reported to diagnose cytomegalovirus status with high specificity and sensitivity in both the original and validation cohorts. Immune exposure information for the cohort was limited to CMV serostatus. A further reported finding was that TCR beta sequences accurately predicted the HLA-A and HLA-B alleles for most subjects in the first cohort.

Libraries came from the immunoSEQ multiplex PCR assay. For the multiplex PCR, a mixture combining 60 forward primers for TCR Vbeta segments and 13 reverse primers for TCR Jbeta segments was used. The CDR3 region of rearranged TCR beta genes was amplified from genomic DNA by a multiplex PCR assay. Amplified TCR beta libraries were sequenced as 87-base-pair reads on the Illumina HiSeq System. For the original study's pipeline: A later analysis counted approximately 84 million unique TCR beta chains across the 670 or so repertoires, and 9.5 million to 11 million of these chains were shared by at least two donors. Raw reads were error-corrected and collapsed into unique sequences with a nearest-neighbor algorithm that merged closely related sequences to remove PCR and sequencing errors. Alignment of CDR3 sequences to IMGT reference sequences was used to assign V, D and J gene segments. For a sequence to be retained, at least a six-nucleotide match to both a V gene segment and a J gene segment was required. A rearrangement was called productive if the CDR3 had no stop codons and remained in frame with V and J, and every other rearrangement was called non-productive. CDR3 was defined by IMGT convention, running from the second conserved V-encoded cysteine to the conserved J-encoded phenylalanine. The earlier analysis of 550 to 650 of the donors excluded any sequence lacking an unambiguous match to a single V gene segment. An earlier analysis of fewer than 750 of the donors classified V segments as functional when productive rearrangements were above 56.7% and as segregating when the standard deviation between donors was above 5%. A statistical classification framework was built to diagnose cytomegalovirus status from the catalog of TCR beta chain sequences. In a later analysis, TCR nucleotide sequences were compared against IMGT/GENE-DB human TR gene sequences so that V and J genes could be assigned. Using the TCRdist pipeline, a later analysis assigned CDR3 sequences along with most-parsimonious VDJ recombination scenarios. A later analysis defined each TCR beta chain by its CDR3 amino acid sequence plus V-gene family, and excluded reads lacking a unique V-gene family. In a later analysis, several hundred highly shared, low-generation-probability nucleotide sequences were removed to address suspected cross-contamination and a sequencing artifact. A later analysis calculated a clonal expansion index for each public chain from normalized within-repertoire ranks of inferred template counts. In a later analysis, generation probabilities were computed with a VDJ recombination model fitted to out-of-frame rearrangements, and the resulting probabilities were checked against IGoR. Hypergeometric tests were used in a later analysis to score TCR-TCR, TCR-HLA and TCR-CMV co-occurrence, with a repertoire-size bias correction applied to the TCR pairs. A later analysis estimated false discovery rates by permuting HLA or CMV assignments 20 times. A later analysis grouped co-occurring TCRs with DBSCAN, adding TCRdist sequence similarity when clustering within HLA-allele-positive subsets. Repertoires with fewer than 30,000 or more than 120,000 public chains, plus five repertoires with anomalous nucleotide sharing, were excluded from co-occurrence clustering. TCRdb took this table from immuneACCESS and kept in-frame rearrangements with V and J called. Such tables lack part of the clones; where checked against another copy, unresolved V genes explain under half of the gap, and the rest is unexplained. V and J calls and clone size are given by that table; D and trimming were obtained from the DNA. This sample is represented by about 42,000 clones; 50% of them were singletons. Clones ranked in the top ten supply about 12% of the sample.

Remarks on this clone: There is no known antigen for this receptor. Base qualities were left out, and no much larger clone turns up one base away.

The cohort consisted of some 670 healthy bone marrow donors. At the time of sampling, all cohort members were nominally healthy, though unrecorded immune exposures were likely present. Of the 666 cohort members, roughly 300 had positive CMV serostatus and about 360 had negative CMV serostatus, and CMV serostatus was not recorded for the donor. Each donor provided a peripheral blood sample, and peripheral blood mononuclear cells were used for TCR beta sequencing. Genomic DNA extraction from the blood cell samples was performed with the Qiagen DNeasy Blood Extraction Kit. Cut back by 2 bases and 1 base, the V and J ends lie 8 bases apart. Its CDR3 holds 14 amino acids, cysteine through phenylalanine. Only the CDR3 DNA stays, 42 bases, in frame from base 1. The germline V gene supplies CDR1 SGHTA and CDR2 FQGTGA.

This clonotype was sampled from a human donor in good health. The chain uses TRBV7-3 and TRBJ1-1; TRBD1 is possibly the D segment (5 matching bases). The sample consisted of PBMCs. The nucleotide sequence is TGTGCCAGCAGCTTACAGGGAGGGAACACTGAAGCTTTCTTT. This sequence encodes CASSLQGGNTEAFF.